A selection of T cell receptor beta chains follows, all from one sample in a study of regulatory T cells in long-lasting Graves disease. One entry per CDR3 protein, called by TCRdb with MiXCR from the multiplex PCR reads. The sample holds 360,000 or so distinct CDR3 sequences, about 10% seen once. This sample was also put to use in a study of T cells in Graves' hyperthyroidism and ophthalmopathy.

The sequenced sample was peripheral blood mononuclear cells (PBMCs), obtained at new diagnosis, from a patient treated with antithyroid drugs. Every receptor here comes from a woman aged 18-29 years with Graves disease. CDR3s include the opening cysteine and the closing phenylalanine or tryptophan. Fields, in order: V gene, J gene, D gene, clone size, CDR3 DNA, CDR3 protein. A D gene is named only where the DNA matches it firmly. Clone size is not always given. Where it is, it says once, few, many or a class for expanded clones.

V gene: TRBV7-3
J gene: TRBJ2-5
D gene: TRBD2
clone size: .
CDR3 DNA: TGTGCCAGCAGCCGGACTAGCGGGACAGAGACCCAGTACTTC
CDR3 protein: CASSRTSGTETQYF

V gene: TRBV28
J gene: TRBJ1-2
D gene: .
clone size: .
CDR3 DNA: TGTGCCAGCAGTGATTTTGACAGGAACTATGGCTACACCTTC
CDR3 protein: CASSDFDRNYGYTF

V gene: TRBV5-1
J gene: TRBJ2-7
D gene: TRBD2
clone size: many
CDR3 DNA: TGCGCCAGCAGCTGGGGGGGTGGGGCCTACGAGCAGTACTTC
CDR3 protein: CASSWGGGAYEQYF

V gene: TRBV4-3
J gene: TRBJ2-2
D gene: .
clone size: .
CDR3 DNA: TGCGCCAGCAGCCAAGATCAGGTTCTAGTTGGGGAGCTGTTTTTT
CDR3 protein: CASSQDQVLVGELFF

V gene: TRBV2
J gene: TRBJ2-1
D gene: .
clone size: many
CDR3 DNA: TGTGCCAGCTATATTAGCTGGGACGGGTTGGATGAGCAGTTCTTC
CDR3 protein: CASYISWDGLDEQFF

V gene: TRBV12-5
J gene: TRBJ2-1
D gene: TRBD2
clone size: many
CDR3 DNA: TGTGCTAGTGGTTTGACCCTAGCGGGAAGCTCCTACAATGAGCAGTTCTTC
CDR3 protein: CASGLTLAGSSYNEQFF

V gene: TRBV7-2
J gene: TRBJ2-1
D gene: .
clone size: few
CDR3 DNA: TGTGCCAGCAGCTTAGGTTCGGCGGGGCAGCAGTTCTTC
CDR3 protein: CASSLGSAGQQFF

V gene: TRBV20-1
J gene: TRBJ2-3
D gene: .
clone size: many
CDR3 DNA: TGCAGTGCTAGGACAGCCCTAAGCACAGATACGCAGTATTTT
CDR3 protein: CSARTALSTDTQYF

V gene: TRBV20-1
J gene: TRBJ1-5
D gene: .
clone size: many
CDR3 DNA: TGCAGTGCTAGAGAAGGGAATAGCAATCAGCCCCAGCATTTT
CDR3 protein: CSAREGNSNQPQHF

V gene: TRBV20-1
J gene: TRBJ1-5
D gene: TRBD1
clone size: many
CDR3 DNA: TGCAGTGCTAGAGATCGGGACAGGAATTATCAGCCCCAGCATTTT
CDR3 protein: CSARDRDRNYQPQHF

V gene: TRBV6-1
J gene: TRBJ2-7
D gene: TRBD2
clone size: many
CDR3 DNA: TGTGCCAGCCAGGGAGGCGAGGCGGGAGCGGCCGAGCAGTACTTC
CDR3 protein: CASQGGEAGAAEQYF

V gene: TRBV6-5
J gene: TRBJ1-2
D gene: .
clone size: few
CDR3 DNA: TGTGCCAGCTGTTCGAGGGACGGGAACTATGGCTACACCTTC
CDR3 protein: CASCSRDGNYGYTF

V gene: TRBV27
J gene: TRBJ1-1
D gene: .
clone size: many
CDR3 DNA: TGTGCCAGCAGTTTATCGAAACGGGGGAACACTGAAGCTTTCTTT
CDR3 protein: CASSLSKRGNTEAFF

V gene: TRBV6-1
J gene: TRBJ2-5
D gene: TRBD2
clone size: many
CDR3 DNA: TGTGCCAGCAGAATAGCGGGGGCAGAGACCCAGTACTTC
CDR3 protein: CASRIAGAETQYF

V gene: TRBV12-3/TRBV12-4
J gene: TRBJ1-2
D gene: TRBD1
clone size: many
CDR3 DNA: TGTGCCAGCAGTGTACAGGGGAGTGTGGGCTACACCTTC
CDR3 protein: CASSVQGSVGYTF

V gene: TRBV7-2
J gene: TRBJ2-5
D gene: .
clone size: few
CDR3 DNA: TGTGCCAGCAGCCCCCCGGCGGGGGACAGAAAAGAGACCCAGTACTTC
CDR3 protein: CASSPPAGDRKETQYF

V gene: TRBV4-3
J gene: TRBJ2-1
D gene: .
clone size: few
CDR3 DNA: TGCGCCAGCAGCCACATGGGACCGGCCTACAATGAGCAGTTCTTC
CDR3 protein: CASSHMGPAYNEQFF

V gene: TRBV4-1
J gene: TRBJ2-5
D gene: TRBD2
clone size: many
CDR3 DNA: TGCGCCAGCAGCCAGGCAGCGGGGGCACCTGTCTTC
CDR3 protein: CASSQAAGAPVF

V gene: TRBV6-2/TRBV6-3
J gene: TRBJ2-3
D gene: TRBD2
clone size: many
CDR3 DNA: TGTGCCAGCAGTTCCACGGGACTAGTATTATCTAGCACAGATACGCAGTATTTT
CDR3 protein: CASSSTGLVLSSTDTQYF

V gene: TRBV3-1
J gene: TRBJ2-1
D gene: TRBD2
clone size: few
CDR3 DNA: TGTGCCAGCAGCCAAGATCTGGGGGGGGATGAGCAGTTCTTC
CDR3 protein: CASSQDLGGDEQFF

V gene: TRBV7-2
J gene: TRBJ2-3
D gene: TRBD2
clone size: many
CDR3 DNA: TGTGCCAGCAGCTCCCGGGGGGGGGCTAGAGTGACAGATACGCAGTATTTT
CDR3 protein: CASSSRGGARVTDTQYF

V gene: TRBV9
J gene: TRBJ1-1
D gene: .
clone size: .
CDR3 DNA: TGTGCCAGCAGCGTAGGCCCCAGGGCAGACACTGAAGCTTTCTTT
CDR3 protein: CASSVGPRADTEAFF